This T cell receptor beta chain was observed in a study of early T cells in non-severe SARS-CoV-2 infection. Study context: Chains were unpaired, as sequencing was done on bulk RNA from unsorted whole blood. Study outcomes and limitations: Matches to VDJdb favored anti-spike CD8 responses and missed private and CD4 specificities.

Germline-derived CDR1 and CDR2 are DFQATT and SNEGSKA (reference sequence). The CDR3 is 15 amino acids. V gave up 3 bases and J gave up 6 bases; unmatched junction bases: 9. As part of library construction, unique molecular identifiers were attached to individual cDNA molecules. TCRdb called the 5' RACE reads again in MiXCR, with one record for every CDR3 protein. This sample has 68,000 or so distinct CDR3 sequences, with around 9.9% found just once. This clonotype has only a few counts. Its antigen is not known. Sequencing was performed on whole blood. This TCR derives from an adult who was a healthcare worker with PCR-confirmed SARS-CoV-2 infection or an uninfected control (not recorded which). This chain links TRBV20-1 with TRBJ2-7; TRBD2 agrees at 12 bases. The DNA for the CDR3 is TGCAGTGCTAGCCCCCAGCCGGGACTAGCGGGCGAGCAGTACTTC. Residues: CSASPQPGLAGEQYF.